This T cell receptor beta chain was identified during a study of early T cells in non-severe SARS-CoV-2 infection listed by TCRdb under 2021. About the study as a whole: Because TCR sequencing was done on bulk RNA from unsorted whole blood, the alpha and beta chains could not be paired.

The study was a case-control design nested within a healthcare worker cohort in London, UK, with weekly nasopharyngeal swab PCR tests and blood sampling. Healthcare workers were enrolled in the week of the UK lockdown, from 23 to 31 March 2020, and were followed every week for up to roughly 16 weeks. The study at large found these results: VDJdb matching was skewed toward anti-spike CD8 responses, so virus-specific expansions were likely underestimated and private and CD4 specificities were missed.

This clonotype was found a few times. Which antigen it targets is not known. Base qualities are missing; no much larger clone stands one base away. The library was built by means of 5' RACE. The sequencer listed for this sample is NextSeq 500. Unique molecular identifiers were attached to individual cDNA molecules in the TCR library protocol so that sequencing error and PCR bias could be corrected. Sequencing covered both TCR alpha and beta chains, and within each sample the abundances of alpha and beta sequences were tightly co-correlated. Concerning the study's data processing: Decombinator V4 was used to perform V gene, J gene and CDR3 annotation of TCR sequences. TCRs were defined as expanded if a significant change between any two time points was detected under a Poisson model with p below 0.0001. TCR abundances were normalised to the total number of TCRs sequenced per sample and were expressed as counts per million. VDJdb, accessed on 1 November 2021, was searched for TCRs annotated for CMV, EBV and SARS-CoV-2, and TCRs annotated for more than one antigen were excluded. The public reads were reprocessed in TCRdb via fastp at Q25 and MiXCR, keeping in-frame beta chains. Each entry is one CDR3 protein sequence, shown with its most common DNA and genes. These V and J calls derive from TCRdb rather than the authors' analysis. Across this sample there are tens of thousands of distinct CDR3 sequences, with about 7% seen only once. Approximately 4.1% of the sample belongs to the ten largest clones.

This TCR was recovered from an adult who was a healthcare worker with PCR-confirmed SARS-CoV-2 infection or an uninfected control (not recorded which). Sequencing input: whole blood.

The CDR3 region: CSGGDSRDEQFF. The nucleotide sequence reads TGCAGCGGGGGGGACTCCCGCGATGAGCAGTTCTTC. The V gene is TRBV29-1 and the J gene is TRBJ2-1, and perhaps TRBD2 as D gene, on 6 matching bases. The CDR3 covers 12 residues, taking in both the cysteine and the phenylalanine. The CDR3 DNA has 36 bases and is translated from base 1. Trimming at the junction amounts to 7 bases on V and 8 bases on J, and the germline ends lie 15 bases apart. CDR1 and CDR2, per the germline V gene, are SQVTM and ANQGSEA.